Sequencing of this TCR beta chain was carried out in a study of molecular identifiers for immune sequencing clone quantification. Study results and limitations: Jurkat TCR RNA that was spiked in from one cell was reportedly detectable among one million naive cells.

This clonotype was seen ten or more times. Its antigen is as yet unknown. Previously reported methods and listed TCR primers produced the bulk TCR libraries. Each CDR3 protein is one row after TCRdb ran MiXCR on the PCR reads. The data show 600,000 to 650,000 distinct CDR3 sequences, with approximately 20% seen just once and approximately 0.9% held by the top ten. CDR3 length equals 14 residues. The V end was cut by 1 base, the J end by 7 bases, with 11 bases between. Germline V CDR1 and CDR2: MNHEY, SMNVEV (reference sequence). V and J are TRBV27 and TRBJ1-5, with a tentative D call TRBD1 (5 bases). This sequence originates from a human donor in good health. Some libraries in this study had Jurkat cell RNA spiked in. Sequences were obtained from naive CD8+ T cells from blood, with Jurkat cell RNA spiked in. Noted subset: FACS-sorted CD8+CD4-CCR7+CD45RA+ naive T cells. The CDR3 is CASSLFQGRQPQHF. In nucleotides, the CDR3 is TGTGCCAGCAGTTTATTCCAGGGAAGGCAGCCCCAGCATTTT.